The present T cell receptor beta chain was sequenced within a study (dated by TCRdb to between 2014 and 2016). Background on the whole study: The study tested whether tumor-infiltrating Tregs in breast cancer are recruited from blood Tregs or converted in situ from other CD4+ T cell subsets. Results and caveats for the whole study, not just this receptor: The TCR alpha and beta sequences of tumor-infiltrating Tregs showed the greatest overlap with tumor naive CD4+ T cells, followed by blood naive CD4+ T cells. Tumor memory CD4+ T cell TCR gene usage was found to cluster with blood and lymph node memory CD4+ cells and with lymph node naive CD4+ cells. The validation in the larger cohort was limited to a single TCR beta V-J rearrangement instead of whole repertoires.

This clonotype was picked up one time. The antigen it recognizes is unknown. The record has no base qualities; no much larger clone is one base away. Just one read gives weak support. Cells that were CD4+CD25+CD127-/low were isolated as Tregs. Tregs, naive and memory CD4+ T cells from tumor, blood and ipsilateral draining lymph nodes of a few breast cancer patients underwent full-length TCR alpha and beta sequencing. Tumor tissue and lymph nodes obtained by ipsilateral axillary dissection were perfused with PBS, cut into small pieces and digested using collagenase I and hyaluronidase. Sorted cell populations were confirmed by FACS to exceed 90% purity. Full-length TCR variable regions were amplified by 5' RACE PCR with constant-region reverse primers, followed by semi-nested PCR with Nested Universal Primer A. Using the ReliaPrep RNA Cell Miniprep System, total RNA was extracted, and the SMARTer RACE 5'/3' Kit was then used to reverse transcribe the RNA into 5'RACE-ready cDNA. Full-length TCR alpha and beta libraries were barcoded with multiplex adaptors and sequenced on an Illumina MiSeq. In the authors' own workflow: For each of nine subset-tissue groups, sequencing data from the five patients were combined, and the groups were compared by unsupervised clustering of TCR gene usage. The Morisita-Horn index was used to calculate repertoire similarity, with shared sequences weighted according to their contribution to each repertoire. TCRdb trimmed public reads at Q25 via fastp, called clones via MiXCR and kept in-frame beta chains. CDR3 protein sequences are deduplicated, and each keeps its most common genes and DNA. These V and J calls rely on TCRdb rather than the paper's analysis. This sample gives some 32,000 distinct CDR3 sequences in total; 25% to 30% of them show up just once. The ten largest clones represent less than 2.5% of the sample.

From the cysteine through the phenylalanine, the CDR3 covers 15 amino acids. The kept DNA is CDR3 alone, 45 bases in frame from the first base. The germline V gene specifies SGDLS as CDR1 and YYNGEE as CDR2. V ends up 2 bases short and J 3 bases short, with an unmatched junction base count of 5. The sample was tumor-infiltrating Tregs sorted from the breast tumor. The sequence was obtained from a female donor with breast cancer. This receptor chain uses TRBV9 and TRBJ2-1; 7 middle bases align to TRBD2. The CDR3 in this case is CASSVGGRGYNEQFF. The base sequence is TGTGCCAGCAGCGTCGGCGGGAGAGGCTACAATGAGCAGTTCTTC.